The entry below gives a single T cell receptor (beta chain) sequence along with its context. Its antigen remains unidentified. One end of the junction fails to match germline, which may point to a read error. The entry originates in a study of response to subunit inactivated influenza vaccine. MiXCR was run by TCRdb on the RT-PCR reads, yielding one entry per CDR3 protein. Counted here are around 580,000 distinct CDR3 sequences, around 15% occurring once; the ten biggest clones make up more than 9.5%. The germline CDR1 and CDR2 sequences are MNHEY and SVGEGT. CDR3 size: 17 residues. Study-wide results and caveats: Each seasonal influenza vaccination recruits few new T cells, the authors suggested.

The sequenced sample was PBMCs from blood, obtained roughly 13 days after vaccination. This TCR came from a man aged 50 to 59 who received an inactivated influenza vaccine. The V gene is TRBV6-2 or TRBV6-3, the J gene TRBJ2-2; D is possibly TRBD2 (6 bases). The CDR3 loop reads CASSHQRVAAIPGELLF. Written as DNA, the CDR3 is TGTGCCAGCAGTCATCAGCGGGTAGCGGCGATACCCGGGGAGCTGTTGTTT.